This T cell receptor beta chain emerged from a study of T cells in Graves' hyperthyroidism and ophthalmopathy. Overall study: The initial diagnosis was the point when peripheral blood was collected, ahead of any treatment.

Fresh peripheral blood, 10 ml, yielded the PBMCs. This CDR3 spans 16 amino acids. Trimming took off 2 bases at V and 3 bases at J, with 17 bases between the two ends. Germline-derived CDR1 and CDR2 are SGHRS and YFSETQ. Study results and caveats: Among clonotypes expanded in thyroid above 0.001, most were also found in blood.

RNA transcripts provided the source from which TCR beta CDR3 regions were amplified. The HTBI primer set was used in a first-round RT-PCR of the TCR CDR3. TCRdb recomputed calls from the multiplex PCR reads with MiXCR, one row per CDR3 protein. The sample lists around 350,000 distinct CDR3 sequences; about 19% were seen once. This clonotype was recorded at least ten times. No antigen is known for it. The sequencing sample was made of blood. The chain carries TRBV5-1 and TRBJ1-2; D gene uncertain. This sequence was found in a woman under 30 with Graves' hyperthyroidism. The CDR3 coding sequence is TGCGCCAGCAGCTTCGGGAGTCCTCAGGAGCACTATGGCTACACCTTC. Translated, it gives CASSFGSPQEHYGYTF. Full variable domain (outside the CDR3, taken from reference TRBV5-1 and TRBJ1-2): KAGVTQTPRYLIKTRGQQVTLSCSPISGHRSVSWYQQTPGQGLQFLFEYFSETQRNKGNFPGRFSGRQFSNSRSEMNVSTLELGDSALYLCASSFGSPQEHYGYTFGSGTRLTVV.